This T cell receptor beta chain was sequenced for a study of blood T cells in healthy people across ages. On the study more broadly: Template switching retrieved approximately one barcoded beta molecule for each two T cells.

A sample-barcoded 5' primer and a J-beta primer mix were used in a second PCR of roughly 7 to 11 cycles. TCRdb redid the calling of the 5' RACE reads with MiXCR, one entry per CDR3 protein. This table has about 1.6 million distinct CDR3 sequences, around 35% appearing once. The sequence came from a woman between 25 and 40 years old in good health. Input material: blood.

In DNA form, the CDR3 reads TGCAGTGCTAGAGACCCAGGGTCGGATCAGCCCCAGCATTTT. Protein product: CSARDPGSDQPQHF. The chain links TRBV20-1 to TRBJ1-5; perhaps TRBD1 as D (5 bases). The V gene's germline CDR1 is DFQATT and CDR2 SNEGSKA (reference sequence). This CDR3 is 14 amino acids long. V was trimmed by 0 bases and J by 5 bases, leaving 11 bases between them.